One sample yielded the 7 T cell receptor beta chains listed below, sequenced in a study of T cells after yellow fever vaccination. TCRdb used MiXCR to reprocess the 5' RACE reads, holding one entry per CDR3 protein. Among 600,000 to 750,000 distinct CDR3 sequences listed, 10% to 15% were seen once. Sample: PBMCs, taken on the day of the yellow fever booster vaccination. The origin of the receptors is a man under 40 who received the YFV17D yellow fever vaccine.

This clonotype was counted ten times or more. The chain recombines TRBV25-1 with TRBJ2-7; no reliable D call. The CDR3 runs 12 residues. Germline CDR1 is MGHDK and CDR2 is SYGVNS. Trimming took 3 bases from V and 6 from J, leaving 9 bases between them. The CDR3 region has the DNA TGTGCCAGCAGTGAGGTGGGGTTCGAGCAGTACTTC. Its protein is CASSEVGFEQYF.

The rearrangement uses TRBV6-1 and TRBJ2-3; possibly TRBD1 for D (5 bases). This CDR3 has 16 amino acids. The V end lost 6 bases, the J end lost 3 bases, and 19 bases lay between the germline ends. In germline, CDR1 is MNHNS, CDR2 SASEGT. CDR3: CASSLQGLISTDTQYF. CDR3 DNA: TGTGCCAGCAGCCTCCAGGGTCTGATATCAACAGATACGCAGTATTTT.

The CDR3 protein is CATSRDLTEAFF. The CDR3, as DNA: TGTGCCACCAGCAGAGATCTCACTGAAGCTTTCTTT. V and J are TRBV15 and TRBJ1-1, with D hard to call. CDR3 length equals 12 residues. V was trimmed by 0 bases and J by 4 bases, leaving 3 bases between them. CDR1 is LNHNV and CDR2 is YYDKDF in the germline V gene (reference sequence). The variable domain in full, with the rest retrieved from reference TRBV15 and TRBJ1-1, is DAMVIQNPRYQVTQFGKPVTLSCSQTLNHNVMYWYQQKSSQAPKLLFHYYDKDFNNEADTPDNFQSRRPNTSFCFLDIRSPGLGDTAMYLCATSRDLTEAFFGQGTRLTVV.

In its sample, this clonotype was seen a few times. The chain has TRBV7-8 and TRBJ2-1, with TRBD2 identical over 15 bases. The germline CDR1 and CDR2 sequences are SGHVS and FQNEAQ. CDR3 length: 16 amino acids. Trimming removed 3 bases from V and 12 bases from J; junction bases left unmatched: 9. The CDR3 sequence: CASSFWTSGRAWGQFF. CDR3 bases: TGTGCCAGCAGCTTTTGGACTAGCGGGAGGGCCTGGGGGCAGTTCTTC.

This clonotype was detected only a few times. This chain joins TRBV27 and TRBJ2-7; D possibly uses TRBD1 or TRBD2 (6 bases each). V shed 8 bases and J shed 4 bases, with 15 bases lying between them. Per germline, CDR1 MNHEY and CDR2 SMNVEV (reference sequence). The CDR3 covers 13 residues. The CDR3, as DNA: TGTGCCAGCGGAGGGGGAGGAAGTTACGAGCAGTACTTC. Encoded protein: CASGGGGSYEQYF.

The chain employs TRBV24-1 and TRBJ2-3; 7 nucleotides align to TRBD1. Germline lookup yields CDR1 KGHDR and CDR2 SFDVKD. The CDR3 spans 14 residues. V trimming: 12 bases; J trimming: 2 bases; junction bases outside the gene matches: 10. The CDR3, as DNA: TGTGCCCCCCTCCCGACAGGGAACACAGATACGCAGTATTTT. Translated, it gives CAPLPTGNTDTQYF.

The rearrangement joins TRBV12-3 or TRBV12-4 to TRBJ2-7, with a possible D match to TRBD1 (5 bases). With 5 bases removed from V and 0 bases from J, the gap between germline ends came to 8 bases. The CDR3 loop spans 13 amino acids. CDR3 protein: CASSAQGSYEQYF. The CDR3 region has the DNA TGTGCCAGCAGTGCCCAGGGCTCCTACGAGCAGTACTTC.